This T cell receptor beta chain was sequenced during a study of T cells in localized non-small cell lung cancer. Trimming shortened V by 0 bases and J by 8 bases, and 7 bases separated the two germline ends. There are 13 residues in the CDR3. Germline assignment: CDR1 MNHNS and CDR2 SASEGT. Produced via immunoSEQ multiplex PCR; TCRdb's table is partial and in-frame only. The data hold about 59,000 clones, with 85% to 90% observed a single time. The sequencing here drew on peripheral blood, taken before any cancer treatment. The sequence was obtained from a man aged 40-75 years with stage I squamous cell lung carcinoma. The chain recombines TRBV6-1 with TRBJ1-4, with TRBD1 as a possible D gene (5 bases). The CDR3 bases are TGTGCCAGCAGTGAAGCCAGGGTAGAAAAACTGTTTTTT. Residues: CASSEARVEKLFF.